This T cell receptor (beta chain) was sequenced in a study of memory CD4+ T cells and cytomegalovirus serostatus (dated 2019 in TCRdb). Study-level background: A total of some 33 healthy Belgian adults, of whom 9 were CMV seropositive and some 25 were CMV seronegative, were included in the cohort. To replicate a published TCR-based CMV serostatus classifier, the researchers sequenced the CD4+ memory TCRbeta repertoires of a Belgian cohort whose cytomegalovirus serostatus was known.

General findings and caveats noted by the study authors: Among the roughly 160 previously reported CMV-associated TCRbeta sequences, approximately 70 showed up in the CD4+ memory repertoires, with each one found in between one and five individuals. Only CD4+CD45RO+ memory cells were sequenced, in contrast to the original study, in which naive and memory CD4+ and CD8+ populations were covered. A median bootstrapped AUC of 0.95 with a 95% CI of 0.76-1.00 was achieved on the Belgian cohort by the original-framework classifier. The results were interpreted as suggesting that the CMV-associated TCR signature is mostly present in the CD4+ memory repertoire. For CMV serostatus prediction, a median bootstrapped AUC of 0.95 was reached with the original framework, and a median bootstrapped AUC of about 0.91 was reached with a US-trained random forest.

A FACSAria II was used to sort memory CD4+ T cells, defined as single viable CD3+CD4+CD8-CD45RO+ cells. CMV serostatus was determined with a Roche Elecsys assay detecting serum IgG against CMV pp150, pp28, p38 and p52. Following thawing, total CD4+ T cells were enriched through positive selection using CD4 magnetic microbeads. Samples originated from another study that specifically interrogated the CD4+ T cell memory repertoire. Peripheral blood mononuclear cells were isolated and cryopreserved according to standard operating procedures, and serum was stored at -80 degrees C. The staining used CD3-PerCP (BW264/56), CD4-APC (RPA-T4), CD45RO-PE (UCHT1) and CD8-Pacific Orange (3B5) antibodies, and Sytox blue was used to exclude non-viable cells. This clone was picked up one time. What antigen it recognizes has not been identified. There are no base qualities to consult, and no much larger clone falls within one base.

V is cut by 5 bases and J by 6 bases, and the space between the germline ends is 11 bases. The CDR3 contains 13 residues, cysteine and phenylalanine counted. Left in the record is the CDR3 DNA by itself, 39 bases read in frame from the first base. As encoded in the germline V gene (reference sequence), CDR1 is SEHNR while CDR2 is FQNEAQ. Genomic DNA was extracted from sorted cells with the Quick-DNA Microprep Kit. Amplification of TCRbeta DNA was done with the immunoSEQ hsTCRbeta kit, following the protocol from the manufacturer. An Illumina MiSeq instrument was used to sequence the TCRbeta libraries. In the authors' own workflow: Once out-of-frame sequences had been removed, a few million distinct TCRbeta sequences were left, which works out to an average of around 73,000 per individual. Each individual was scored using the number of about 180 previously reported CMV-associated TCRbeta sequences that the individual carried and the total number of productive distinct TCRbeta sequences. A beta-binomial model was reimplemented in Python, and scikit-learn random forests with default parameters were trained on US cohort data. On the Belgian cohort, classifier performance was reported as the median AUC, along with percentile confidence intervals, across 10,000 bootstrap iterations. The immuneACCESS repertoire file appears here via TCRdb, limited to in-frame rearrangements. These files lack a portion of the clones; in checked studies, under half of the deficit traces to unresolved V genes, and the cause of the others is not known. For V, J and clone size, that table is used; D and trimming come from the DNA. A total of approximately 88,000 clones appear in this sample, 80% of them only once. 3.6% of the sample lies in the top ten.

The sample consisted of memory CD4+ T cells from blood. The sequence is built from TRBV7-9 and TRBJ2-1; confidence is insufficient to name the D gene. The clonotype was recovered from an adult in good health and CMV-seropositive. The sequenced DNA: TGTGCCAGCAGCCTGGGTCGGGTCAATGAGCAGTTCTTC. Translated, it gives CASSLGRVNEQFF.